The present T cell receptor beta chain was sequenced within a study of blood T cell repertoires in COVID-19. Overall study context: Nucleic acid was either cDNA or gDNA, and it came from T cells, B-cell-depleted T cells, or PBMCs.

As processed by the authors: Nucleated cell number was recorded as an estimate derived from reference gene primer amplification. The data were produced by immunoSEQ multiplex PCR, yet TCRdb's version contains in-frame clones alone and is incomplete. The V and J calls and clone size were taken over from that table, and D and trimming were inferred from the DNA. Of roughly 200,000 clones detected, roughly 90% appear once; the ten largest clones hold roughly 2.7%. CDR3 length: 13 residues. V lost 6 bases and J lost 0, with 8 bases in between. Per the germline V gene, CDR1 is SNHLY and CDR2 is FYNNEI. Cohort assignment relied on participant-reported clinical history. All recovered Cohort 3 donors got two negative PCRs, got clearance, or saw symptom resolution.

The rearrangement links TRBV2 to TRBJ2-5, with D perhaps matching TRBD1 (6 bases). The sequencing input was PBMCs or T cells enriched from blood (not recorded which). This TCR came from a young woman who had recovered from COVID-19. CDR3 sequence (DNA): TGTGCCAGCAGCAGGGACAACCAAGAGACCCAGTACTTC. This encodes CASSRDNQETQYF.